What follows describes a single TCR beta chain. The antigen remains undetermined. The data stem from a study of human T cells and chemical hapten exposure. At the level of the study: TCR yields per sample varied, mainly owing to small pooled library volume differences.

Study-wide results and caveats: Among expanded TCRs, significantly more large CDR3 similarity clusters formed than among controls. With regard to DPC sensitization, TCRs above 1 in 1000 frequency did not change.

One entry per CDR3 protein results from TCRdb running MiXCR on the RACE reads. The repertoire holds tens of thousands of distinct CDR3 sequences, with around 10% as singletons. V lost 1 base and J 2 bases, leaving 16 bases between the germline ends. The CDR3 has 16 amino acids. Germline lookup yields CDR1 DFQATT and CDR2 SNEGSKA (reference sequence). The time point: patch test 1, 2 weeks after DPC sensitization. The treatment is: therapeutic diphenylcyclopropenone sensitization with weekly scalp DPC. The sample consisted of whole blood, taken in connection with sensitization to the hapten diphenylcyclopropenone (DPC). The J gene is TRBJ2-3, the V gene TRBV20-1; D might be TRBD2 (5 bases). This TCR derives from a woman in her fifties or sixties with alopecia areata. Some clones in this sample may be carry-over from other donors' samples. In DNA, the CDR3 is TGCAGTGCTAGAGGACCCGGTACCGGGAACACAGATACGCAGTATTTT. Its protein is CSARGPGTGNTDTQYF.